The T cell receptor (beta chain) described here comes from a study of T-cell reconstitution after alpha-beta-depleted transplantation in children. Broader study findings: Some patients' high day-60 TCRbeta diversity was attributed to recipient cells surviving conditioning.

Unique molecular identifiers were incorporated during preparation of the TCRbeta library. TCRdb passed the PCR reads through MiXCR, listing each CDR3 protein once. The sample lists about 220,000 distinct CDR3 sequences; approximately 15% were seen once. This clonotype was seen ten or more times. Antigen: not known. V lost 5 bases to trimming and J lost 5 bases, with 15 bases between them. The germline V gene has CDR1 DFQATT and CDR2 SNEGSKA (reference sequence). The CDR3 length is 13 residues. The sequencing here drew on PBMCs, mostly from graft donor cells, taken 360 days after TCRalphabeta/CD19-depleted stem cell transplant. The chain uses TRBV20-1 and TRBJ1-2; perhaps TRBD1 as D (5 bases). The receptor was derived from a male patient aged 2-10 years who had a stem cell transplant for acute lymphoblastic leukemia, so the T cells may come from the graft donor. As DNA, the CDR3 is TGCAGTGCTGTCGCACAGGATTTTTATGGCTACACCTTC. Translation gives CSAVAQDFYGYTF.